This TCR beta chain was captured by sequencing in a study of cytomegalovirus exposure and HLA in healthy donors. Study summary: Counted in an early data release were roughly 81 million unique TCRs from HLA-typed donors.

On this clone itself: Its target is not known.

Looked up from germline, CDR1 is LNHNV and CDR2 is YYDKDF (reference sequence). CDR3 length equals 17 residues. After removal of 0 bases from V and 5 bases from J, the junction contained 4 bases not matched to a gene. PCR was performed using 60 Vbeta and 13 Jbeta primers. Libraries were prepared by immunoSEQ multiplex PCR; TCRdb keeps only in-frame clonotypes and omits some of them. The table shows fewer than 200,000 clones, with roughly 70% occurring only once. Whole-study findings and limits: In vitro assays verified that three CMV-associated chains recognized CMV antigens specifically. A later analysis reportedly identified an Asian-associated ancestry cluster as carrying fewer N-insertions than the approximately 670-donor mean.

The rearrangement uses TRBV15 and TRBJ2-1; TRBD2 agrees at 13 bases. This sequence was found in a woman aged 25 to 45 in good health and CMV-seronegative. Specimen: PBMCs. Here the CDR3 DNA reads TGTGCCACCAGCAGAGACTTACTAGCGGGGGGGAACAATGAGCAGTTCTTC. Translation gives CATSRDLLAGGNNEQFF.